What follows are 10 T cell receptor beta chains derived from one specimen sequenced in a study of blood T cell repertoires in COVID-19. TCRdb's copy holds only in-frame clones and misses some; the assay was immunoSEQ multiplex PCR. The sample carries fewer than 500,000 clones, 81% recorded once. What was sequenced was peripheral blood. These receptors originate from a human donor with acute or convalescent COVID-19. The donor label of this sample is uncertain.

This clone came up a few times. The CDR3 nucleotides are TGCGCCAGCAGGGACGGGACAGGGGTTTACAATGAGCAGTTCTTC. This codes for CASRDGTGVYNEQFF. J is TRBJ2-1 and V is TRBV5-1; TRBD1 matches 10 bases. The germline CDR1 and CDR2 sequences are SGHRS and YFSETQ. Germline trimming cut 5 bases from V and 4 bases from J; bases unmatched to any gene: 6. The CDR3 sequence is 15 residues long.

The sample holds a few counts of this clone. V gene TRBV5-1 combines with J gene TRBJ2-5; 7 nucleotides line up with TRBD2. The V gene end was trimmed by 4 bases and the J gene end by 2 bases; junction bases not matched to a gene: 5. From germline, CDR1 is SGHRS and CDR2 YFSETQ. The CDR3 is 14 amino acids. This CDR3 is CASSGPSGQETQYF. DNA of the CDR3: TGCGCCAGCAGCGGCCCTAGCGGACAAGAGACCCAGTACTTC.

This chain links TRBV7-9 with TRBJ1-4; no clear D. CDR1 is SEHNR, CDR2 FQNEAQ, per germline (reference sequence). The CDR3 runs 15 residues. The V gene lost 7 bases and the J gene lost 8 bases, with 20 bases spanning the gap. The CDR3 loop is CASMGWAPGEEKLFF. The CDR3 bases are TGTGCCAGCATGGGTTGGGCCCCCGGGGAAGAAAAACTGTTTTTT.

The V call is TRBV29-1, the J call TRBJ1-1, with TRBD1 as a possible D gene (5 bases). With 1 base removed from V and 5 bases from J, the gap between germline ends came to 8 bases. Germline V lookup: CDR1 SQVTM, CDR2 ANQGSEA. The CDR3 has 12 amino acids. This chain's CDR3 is CSVEGRGTEAFF. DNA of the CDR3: TGCAGCGTTGAAGGAAGGGGAACTGAAGCTTTCTTT.

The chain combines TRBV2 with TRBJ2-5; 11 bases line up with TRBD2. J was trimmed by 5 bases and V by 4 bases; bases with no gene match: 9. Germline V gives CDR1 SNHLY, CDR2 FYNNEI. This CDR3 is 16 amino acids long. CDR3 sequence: CASSVFSGGAQETQYF. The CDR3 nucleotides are TGTGCCAGCAGTGTTTTTAGCGGGGGGGCCCAGGAGACCCAGTACTTC.

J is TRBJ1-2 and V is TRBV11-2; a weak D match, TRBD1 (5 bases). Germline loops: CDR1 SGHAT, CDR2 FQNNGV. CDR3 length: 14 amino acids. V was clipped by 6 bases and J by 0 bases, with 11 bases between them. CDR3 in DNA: TGTGCCAGCAGTCACCAGACAGCTAACTATGGCTACACCTTC. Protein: CASSHQTANYGYTF.

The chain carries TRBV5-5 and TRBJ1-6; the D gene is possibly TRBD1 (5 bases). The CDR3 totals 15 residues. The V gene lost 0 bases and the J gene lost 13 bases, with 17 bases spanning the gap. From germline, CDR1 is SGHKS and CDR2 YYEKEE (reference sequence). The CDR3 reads CASSLGGGGISPLHF. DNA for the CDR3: TGTGCCAGCAGCTTGGGTGGCGGGGGTATCTCTCCCCTCCACTTT.

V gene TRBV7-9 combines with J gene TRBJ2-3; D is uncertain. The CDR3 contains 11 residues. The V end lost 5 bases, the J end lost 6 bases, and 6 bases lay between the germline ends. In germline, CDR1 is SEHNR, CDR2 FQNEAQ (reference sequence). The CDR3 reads CASSHMDTQYF. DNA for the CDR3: TGTGCCAGCAGCCACATGGATACGCAGTATTTT.

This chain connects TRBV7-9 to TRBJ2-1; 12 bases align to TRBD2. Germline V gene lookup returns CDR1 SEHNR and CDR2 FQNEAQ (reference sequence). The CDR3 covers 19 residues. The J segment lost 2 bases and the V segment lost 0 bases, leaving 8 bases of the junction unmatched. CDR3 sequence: CASSLAFASGRATYNEQFF. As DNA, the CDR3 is TGTGCCAGCAGCTTAGCGTTTGCTAGCGGGAGGGCCACCTACAATGAGCAGTTCTTC.

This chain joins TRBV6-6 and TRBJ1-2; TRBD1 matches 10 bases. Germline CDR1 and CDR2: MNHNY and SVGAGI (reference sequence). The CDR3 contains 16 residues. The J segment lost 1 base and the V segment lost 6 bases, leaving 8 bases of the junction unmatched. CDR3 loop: CASSKTGGAGNYGYTF. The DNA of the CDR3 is TGTGCCAGCAGCAAGACAGGGGGCGCGGGTAACTATGGCTACACCTTC.